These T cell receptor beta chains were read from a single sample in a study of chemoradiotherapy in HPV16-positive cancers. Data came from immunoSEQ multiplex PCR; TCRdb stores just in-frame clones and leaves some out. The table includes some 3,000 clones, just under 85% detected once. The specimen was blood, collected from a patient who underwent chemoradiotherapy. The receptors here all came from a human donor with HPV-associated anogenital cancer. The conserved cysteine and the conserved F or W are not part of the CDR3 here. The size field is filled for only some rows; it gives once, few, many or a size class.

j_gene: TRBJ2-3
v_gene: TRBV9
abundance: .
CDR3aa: ASSLSGGATDTQY

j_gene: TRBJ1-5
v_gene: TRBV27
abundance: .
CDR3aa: ASSSGQGGNQPQH

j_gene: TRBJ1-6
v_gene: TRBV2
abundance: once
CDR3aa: ASSGTRDEISPLH

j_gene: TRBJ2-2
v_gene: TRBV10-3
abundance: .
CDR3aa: AIRDAEAGELF

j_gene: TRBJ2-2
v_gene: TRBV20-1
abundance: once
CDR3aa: SARQTGELF

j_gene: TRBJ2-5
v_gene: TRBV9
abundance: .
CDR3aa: ASSVAGGGRETQY

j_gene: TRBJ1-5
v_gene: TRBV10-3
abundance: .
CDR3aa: ATRDREVQPQH

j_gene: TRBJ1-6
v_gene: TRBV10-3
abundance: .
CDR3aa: AIRDSSYNSPLH

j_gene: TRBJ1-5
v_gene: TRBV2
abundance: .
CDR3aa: ASRDRTGSGSNQPQH

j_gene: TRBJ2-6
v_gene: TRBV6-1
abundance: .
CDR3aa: ASSELRGSGANVLT

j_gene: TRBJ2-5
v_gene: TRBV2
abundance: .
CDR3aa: ASSAGRQETQY